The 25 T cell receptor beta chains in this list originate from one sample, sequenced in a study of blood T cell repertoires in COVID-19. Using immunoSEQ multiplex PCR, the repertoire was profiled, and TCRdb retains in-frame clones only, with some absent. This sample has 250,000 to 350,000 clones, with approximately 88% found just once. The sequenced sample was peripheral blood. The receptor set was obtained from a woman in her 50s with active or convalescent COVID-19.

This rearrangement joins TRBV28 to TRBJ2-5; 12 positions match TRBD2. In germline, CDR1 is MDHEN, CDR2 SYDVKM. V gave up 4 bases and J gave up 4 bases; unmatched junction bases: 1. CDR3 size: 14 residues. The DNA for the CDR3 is TGTGCCAGCAGTTCGACTAGCGGGAGAGAGACCCAGTACTTC. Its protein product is CASSSTSGRETQYF.

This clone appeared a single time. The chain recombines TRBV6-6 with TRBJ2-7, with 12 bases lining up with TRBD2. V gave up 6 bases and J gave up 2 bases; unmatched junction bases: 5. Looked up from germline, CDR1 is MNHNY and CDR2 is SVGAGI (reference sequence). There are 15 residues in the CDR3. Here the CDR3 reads CASRSLAGGTYEQYF. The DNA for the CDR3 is TGTGCCAGCAGATCCCTAGCGGGAGGGACCTACGAGCAGTACTTC.

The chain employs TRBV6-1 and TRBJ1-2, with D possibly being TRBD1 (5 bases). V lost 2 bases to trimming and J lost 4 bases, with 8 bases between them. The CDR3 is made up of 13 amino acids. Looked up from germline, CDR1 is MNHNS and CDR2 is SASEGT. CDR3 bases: TGTGCCAGCAGTGAACAGGGTATCTATGGCTACACCTTC. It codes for CASSEQGIYGYTF.

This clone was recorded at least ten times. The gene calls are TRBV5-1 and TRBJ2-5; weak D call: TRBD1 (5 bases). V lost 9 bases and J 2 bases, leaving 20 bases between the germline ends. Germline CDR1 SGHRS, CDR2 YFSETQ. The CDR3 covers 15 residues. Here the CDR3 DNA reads TGCGCCACCTCCCAAGGGGATTTTGATCAAGAGACCCAGTACTTC. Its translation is CATSQGDFDQETQYF.

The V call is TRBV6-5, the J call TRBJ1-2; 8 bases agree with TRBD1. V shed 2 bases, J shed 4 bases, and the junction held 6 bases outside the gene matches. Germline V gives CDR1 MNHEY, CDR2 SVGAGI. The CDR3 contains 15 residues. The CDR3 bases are TGTGCCAGCAGTTACAATGACAGGGGTGGCTATGGCTACACCTTC. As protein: CASSYNDRGGYGYTF.

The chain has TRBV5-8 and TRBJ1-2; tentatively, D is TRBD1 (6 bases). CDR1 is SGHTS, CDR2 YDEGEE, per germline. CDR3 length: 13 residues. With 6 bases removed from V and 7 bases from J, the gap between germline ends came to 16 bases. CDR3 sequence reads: CASTTGSWSGYTF. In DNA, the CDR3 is TGTGCCAGCACAACAGGGAGTTGGTCTGGCTACACCTTC.

As DNA, the CDR3 is TGCGCCAGCAGCCAAGTCAGCAACCTTTGGGACACCGCCTACGAGCAGTACTTC. Translation gives CASSQVSNLWDTAYEQYF. This rearrangement joins TRBV4-1 to TRBJ2-7, with D tentatively TRBD1 (6 bases). Trimming removed 1 base from V and 2 bases from J, with 21 bases in between. This CDR3 is 18 amino acids long. CDR1 MGHRA and CDR2 YSYEKL come from the germline V gene.

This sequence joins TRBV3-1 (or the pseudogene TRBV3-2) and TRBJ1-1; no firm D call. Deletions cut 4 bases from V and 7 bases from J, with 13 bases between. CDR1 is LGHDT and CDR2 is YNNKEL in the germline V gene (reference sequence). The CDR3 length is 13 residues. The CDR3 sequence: CASSPTDFFEAFF. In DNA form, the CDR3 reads TGTGCCAGCAGCCCTACCGACTTCTTTGAAGCTTTCTTT.

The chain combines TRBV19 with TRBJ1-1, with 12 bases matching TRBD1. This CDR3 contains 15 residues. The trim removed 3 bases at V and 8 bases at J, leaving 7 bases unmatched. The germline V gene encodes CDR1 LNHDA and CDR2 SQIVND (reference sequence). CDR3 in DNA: TGTGCCAGTAGTATCGGGACAGGGGGCGCGGCGGAAGCTTTCTTT. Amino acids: CASSIGTGGAAEAFF.

The CDR3 loop is CASRTGMSSYNEQFF. The CDR3 bases are TGTGCCAGCAGAACAGGGATGAGCTCCTACAATGAGCAGTTCTTC. The chain has TRBV28 and TRBJ2-1, with D perhaps matching TRBD1 (6 bases). Per the germline V gene, CDR1 is MDHEN and CDR2 is SYDVKM. The CDR3 runs to 15 residues. V lost 6 bases to trimming and J lost 0 bases, with 12 bases between them.

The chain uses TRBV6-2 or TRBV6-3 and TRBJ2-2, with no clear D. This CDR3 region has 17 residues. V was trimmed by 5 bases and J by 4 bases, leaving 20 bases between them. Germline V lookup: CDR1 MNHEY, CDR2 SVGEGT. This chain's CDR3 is CASSNQPGEQGTGELFF. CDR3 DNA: TGTGCCAGCAGTAACCAACCGGGTGAGCAAGGCACCGGGGAGCTGTTTTTT.

CDR3 in amino acids: CATSDPGTGDLNEQFF. In DNA form, the CDR3 reads TGTGCCACCAGTGATCCCGGGACAGGGGACCTCAATGAGCAGTTCTTC. This rearrangement joins TRBV24-1 to TRBJ2-1, with 10 positions matching TRBD1. V lost 3 bases to trimming and J lost 6 bases; unmatched junction nucleotides: 7. This CDR3 is 16 amino acids long. The germline V gene encodes CDR1 KGHDR and CDR2 SFDVKD.

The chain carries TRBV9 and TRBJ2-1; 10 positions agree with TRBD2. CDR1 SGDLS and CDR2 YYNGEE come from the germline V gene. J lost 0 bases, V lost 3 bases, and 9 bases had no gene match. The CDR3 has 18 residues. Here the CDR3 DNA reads TGTGCCAGCAGCGAGGGGACTAGCGAATTGAGCTCCTACAATGAGCAGTTCTTC. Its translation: CASSEGTSELSSYNEQFF. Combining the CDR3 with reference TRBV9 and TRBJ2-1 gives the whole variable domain DSGVTQTPKHLITATGQRVTLRCSPRSGDLSVYWYQQSLDQGLQFLIQYYNGEERAKGNILERFSAQQFPDLHSELNLSSLELGDSALYFCASSEGTSELSSYNEQFFGPGTRLTVL.

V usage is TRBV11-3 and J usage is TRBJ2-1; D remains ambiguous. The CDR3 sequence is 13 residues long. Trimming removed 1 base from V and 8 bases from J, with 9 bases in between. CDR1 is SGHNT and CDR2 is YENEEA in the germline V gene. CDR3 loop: CASSLVGTDEQFF. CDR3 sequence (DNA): TGTGCCAGCAGCTTAGTCGGTACTGATGAGCAGTTCTTC.

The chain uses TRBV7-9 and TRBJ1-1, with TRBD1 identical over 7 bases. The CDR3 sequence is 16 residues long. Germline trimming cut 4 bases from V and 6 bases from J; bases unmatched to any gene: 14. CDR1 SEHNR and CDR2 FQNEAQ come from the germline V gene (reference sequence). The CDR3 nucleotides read TGTGCCAGCAGCTCATCAATGACAGGGAGGTTGCCTGAAGCTTTCTTT. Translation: CASSSSMTGRLPEAFF.

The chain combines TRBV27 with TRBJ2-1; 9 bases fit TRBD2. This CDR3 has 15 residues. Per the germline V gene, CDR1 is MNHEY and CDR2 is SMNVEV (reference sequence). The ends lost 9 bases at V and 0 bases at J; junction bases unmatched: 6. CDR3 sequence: CASSLAGSSYNEQFF. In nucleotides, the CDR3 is TGTGCCAGTTCCCTAGCGGGGAGCTCCTACAATGAGCAGTTCTTC.

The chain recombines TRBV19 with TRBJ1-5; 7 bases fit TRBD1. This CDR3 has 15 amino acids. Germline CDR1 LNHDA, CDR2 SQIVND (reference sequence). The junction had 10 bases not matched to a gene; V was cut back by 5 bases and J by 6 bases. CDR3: CASSVDRAKGQPQHF. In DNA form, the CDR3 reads TGTGCCAGTAGTGTCGACAGGGCGAAGGGTCAGCCCCAGCATTTT.

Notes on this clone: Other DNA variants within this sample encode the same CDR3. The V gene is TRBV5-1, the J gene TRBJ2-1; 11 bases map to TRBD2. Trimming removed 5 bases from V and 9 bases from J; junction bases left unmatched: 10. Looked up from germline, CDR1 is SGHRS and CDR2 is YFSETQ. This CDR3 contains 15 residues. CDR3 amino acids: CASSFLAGGTPEQFF. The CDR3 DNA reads TGCGCCAGCAGTTTCCTAGCGGGAGGTACTCCTGAGCAGTTCTTC.

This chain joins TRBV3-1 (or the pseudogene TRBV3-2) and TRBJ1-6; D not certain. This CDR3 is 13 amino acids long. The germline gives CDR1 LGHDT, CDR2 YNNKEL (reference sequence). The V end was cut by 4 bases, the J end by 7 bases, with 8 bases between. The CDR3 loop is CASSLLGNSPLHF. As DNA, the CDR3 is TGTGCCAGCAGCCTATTGGGCAATTCACCCCTCCACTTT.

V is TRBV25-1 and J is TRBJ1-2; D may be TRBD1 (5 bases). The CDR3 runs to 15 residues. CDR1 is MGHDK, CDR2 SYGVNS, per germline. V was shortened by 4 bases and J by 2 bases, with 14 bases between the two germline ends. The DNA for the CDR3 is TGTGCCAGCAGTGCCGGGGGGTCGGCCAACTATGGCTACACCTTC. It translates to CASSAGGSANYGYTF.

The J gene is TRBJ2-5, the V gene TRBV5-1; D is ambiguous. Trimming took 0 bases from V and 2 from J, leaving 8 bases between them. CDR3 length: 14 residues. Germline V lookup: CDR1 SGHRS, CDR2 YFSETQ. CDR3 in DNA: TGCGCCAGCAGCTTGGCCAGAGCGCAAGAGACCCAGTACTTC. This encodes CASSLARAQETQYF.

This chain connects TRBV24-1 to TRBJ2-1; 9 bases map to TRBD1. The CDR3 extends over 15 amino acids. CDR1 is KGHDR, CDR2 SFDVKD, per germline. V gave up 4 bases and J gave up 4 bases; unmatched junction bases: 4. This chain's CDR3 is CATSDWTGEYNEQFF. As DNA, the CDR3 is TGTGCCACCAGTGACTGGACAGGGGAATACAATGAGCAGTTCTTC.

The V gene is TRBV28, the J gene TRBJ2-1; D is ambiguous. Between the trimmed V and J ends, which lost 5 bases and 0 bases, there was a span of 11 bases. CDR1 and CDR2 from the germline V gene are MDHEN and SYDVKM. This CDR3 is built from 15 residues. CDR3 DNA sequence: TGTGCCAGCAGTCCCTTCTATGGCTCCTACAATGAGCAGTTCTTC. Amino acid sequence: CASSPFYGSYNEQFF.

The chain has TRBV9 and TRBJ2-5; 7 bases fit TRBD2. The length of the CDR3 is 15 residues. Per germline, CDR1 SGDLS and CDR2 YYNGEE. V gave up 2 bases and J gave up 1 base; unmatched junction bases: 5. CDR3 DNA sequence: TGTGCCAGCAGCGTGGAGGGGACTACCCAAGAGACCCAGTACTTC. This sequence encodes CASSVEGTTQETQYF.

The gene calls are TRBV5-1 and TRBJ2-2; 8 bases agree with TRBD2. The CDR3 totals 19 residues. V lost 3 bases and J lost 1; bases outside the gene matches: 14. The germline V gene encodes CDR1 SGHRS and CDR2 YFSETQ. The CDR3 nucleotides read TGCGCCAGCAGCTCGACTTCTGGGCGGGGGGCAAGGAACACCGGGGAGCTGTTTTTT. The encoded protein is CASSSTSGRGARNTGELFF.